Given below is one TCR beta chain in context. Its cognate antigen is unknown. The V end was cut by 0 bases, the J end by 5 bases, with 13 bases between. Germline V lookup: CDR1 LGHNA, CDR2 YSLEER. CDR3 length equals 16 residues. The record originates from a study of T cells after yellow fever vaccination. The study made its TCR cDNA through 5'RACE template switching. That step introduced a universal primer site along with UMIs. TCRdb used MiXCR to reprocess the 5' RACE reads, holding one entry per CDR3 protein. The profile shows about 320,000 distinct CDR3 sequences, about 10% of them singletons. Study-level findings and limits: Of the clonotypes, a small share occurred in both CD4 and CD8 compartments. The secondary response was weaker but peaked faster, day 5 versus 15. Abundant clonotypes from the bulk population could have been carried over as contaminants into FACS-sorted repertoires.

The rearrangement uses TRBV4-3 and TRBJ2-2, with D hard to call. The sample here was CD4+ T cells sorted from PBMCs, taken 45 days after the yellow fever booster vaccination. The TCR was taken from a man between 18 and 29 years old who received the YFV17D yellow fever vaccine. Here the CDR3 reads CASSQDYRQATGELFF. The CDR3 DNA reads as TGCGCCAGCAGCCAAGATTACCGCCAGGCGACCGGGGAGCTGTTTTTT.